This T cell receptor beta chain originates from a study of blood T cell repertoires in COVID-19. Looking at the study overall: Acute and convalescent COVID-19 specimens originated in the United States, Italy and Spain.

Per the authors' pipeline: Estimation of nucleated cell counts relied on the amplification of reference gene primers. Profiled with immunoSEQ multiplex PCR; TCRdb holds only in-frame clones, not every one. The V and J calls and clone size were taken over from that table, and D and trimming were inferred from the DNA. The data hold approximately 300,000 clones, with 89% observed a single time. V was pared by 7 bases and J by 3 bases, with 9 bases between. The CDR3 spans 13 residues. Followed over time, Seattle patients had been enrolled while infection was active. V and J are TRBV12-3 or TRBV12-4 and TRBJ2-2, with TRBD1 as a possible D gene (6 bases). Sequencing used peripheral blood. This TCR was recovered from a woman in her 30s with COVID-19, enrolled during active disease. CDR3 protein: CASTHRDTGELFF. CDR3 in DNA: TGTGCCAGCACCCACAGGGACACCGGGGAGCTGTTTTTT.